Shown below are 31 T cell receptor beta chains from a single sample sequenced in a study of low-dose radiotherapy and immunotherapy resistance in tumors. Indicated time point: before trial treatment. Both a constant-region primer and a V-primer adapter served to amplify TCRs across roughly 21 PCR cycles. TCRdb redid the calling of the reads with MiXCR, one entry per CDR3 protein. The sample has some 45,000 distinct CDR3 sequences; 12% are singletons. Material: PBMCs, obtained before treatment. All receptors derive from a female donor with ovarian cancer.

This clonotype was seen ten or more times. This sequence joins TRBV27 and TRBJ1-5; D gene uncertain. Germline lookup yields CDR1 MNHEY and CDR2 SMNVEV (reference sequence). The V end lost 6 bases, the J end lost 0 bases, and 12 bases lay between the germline ends. This CDR3 comprises 15 residues. CDR3 loop: CASRAEPYSNQPQHF. The CDR3 region has the DNA TGTGCCAGCAGGGCAGAGCCGTATAGCAATCAGCCCCAGCATTTT.

This clonotype was found many times. The junction does not match germline at one end; this may be a read error. The J gene is TRBJ2-1, the V gene TRBV6-6, with TRBD1 matching over 10 bases. Germline V gives CDR1 MNHNY, CDR2 SVGAGI (reference sequence). The CDR3 is made up of 12 amino acids. CDR3 region: CASSSYRDRGYF. DNA of the CDR3: TGTGCCAGCAGTTCCTACCGGGACAGGGGATACTTC.

Many counts were recorded for this clonotype. The CDR3 DNA reads as TGCAGTGCCGGGCAGGGAACTAATGAAAAACTGTTTTTT. Encoded protein: CSAGQGTNEKLFF. V and J are TRBV20-1 and TRBJ1-4; TRBD1 is a possible D gene (5 bases). This CDR3 is 13 amino acids long. Between the trimmed V and J ends, which lost 6 bases and 1 base, there was a span of 9 bases. Germline CDR1 DFQATT, CDR2 SNEGSKA (reference sequence).

This clonotype was detected many times. The V gene is TRBV2, the J gene TRBJ2-1; maybe TRBD1 (6 bases). This CDR3 region has 13 residues. V was pared by 3 bases and J by 15 bases, with 18 bases between. The germline V gene has CDR1 SNHLY and CDR2 FYNNEI. CDR3 coding DNA: TGTGCCAGCAGTGATGCAGGGGTCGGCCGTTGGTTCTTC. Protein sequence: CASSDAGVGRWFF. Together with reference TRBV2 and TRBJ2-1, the CDR3 gives the full variable domain: EPEVTQTPSHQVTQMGQEVILRCVPISNHLYFYWYRQILGQKVEFLVSFYNNEISEKSEIFDDQFSVERPDGSNFTLKIRSTKLEDSAMYFCASSDAGVGRWFFGPGTRLTVL.

This clonotype was counted at least ten times. The rearrangement uses TRBV6-2 or TRBV6-3 and TRBJ2-7, with D unclear. Germline loops: CDR1 MNHEY, CDR2 SVGEGT. The V and J ends lost 5 bases and 0 bases respectively, with 14 bases between them. The CDR3 covers 15 residues. CDR3 in DNA: TGTGCCAGCAGTGCTTATCTGCAGGACTCCTACGAGCAGTACTTC. Translation: CASSAYLQDSYEQYF.

The table lists this clonotype with a few counts. The V call is TRBV5-1, the J call TRBJ1-1; D unclear. This CDR3 spans 15 amino acids. Germline V CDR1 and CDR2: SGHRS, YFSETQ. Trimming pared 0 bases from V and 0 bases from J, leaving 9 bases between. The DNA of the CDR3 is TGCGCCAGCAGCTTGGGGGGAAAAGTGAACACTGAAGCTTTCTTT. Residues: CASSLGGKVNTEAFF.

This clonotype was detected ten times or more. The gene calls are TRBV9 and TRBJ2-1; no clear D gene. Germline CDR1 reads SGDLS; CDR2 reads YYNGEE. The CDR3 covers 11 residues. V was trimmed by 2 bases and J by 10 bases, leaving 7 bases between them. CDR3 sequence reads: CASSVGLEQFF. As DNA, the CDR3 is TGTGCCAGCAGCGTGGGATTAGAGCAGTTCTTC.

This clonotype was detected ten times or more. The chain is built from TRBV5-1 and TRBJ2-3; 15 bases fit TRBD2. Unmatched junction bases numbered 8, after V lost 4 bases and J lost 2 bases. This CDR3 comprises 18 residues. CDR1 SGHRS and CDR2 YFSETQ come from the germline V gene. Here the CDR3 reads CASSPGTSGGTPTDTQYF. The CDR3 DNA is TGCGCCAGCAGCCCCGGGACTAGCGGGGGGACCCCCACAGATACGCAGTATTTT.

This clonotype was recorded many times. The rearrangement links TRBV6-2 or TRBV6-3 to TRBJ2-7; 7 positions agree with TRBD1. Losses at the gene ends were 8 bases for V and 5 bases for J; bases not matched to a gene: 6. The CDR3 has 12 residues. CDR1 and CDR2 (germline): MNHEY, SVGEGT. The CDR3 reads CASQQGRDEQYF. CDR3 bases: TGTGCCAGCCAACAGGGGCGGGACGAGCAGTACTTC.

At least ten counts were recorded for this clonotype. The chain links TRBV20-1 to TRBJ2-3, with 8 bases that match TRBD1. J lost 1 base, V lost 1 base, and 7 bases had no gene match. Per germline, CDR1 DFQATT and CDR2 SNEGSKA (reference sequence). The CDR3 extends over 16 amino acids. CDR3 nucleotides: TGCAGTGCTAGAGCGAGCGACAGGGGAGGCACAGATACGCAGTATTTT. Translating it yields CSARASDRGGTDTQYF.

This clonotype was counted at least ten times. The chain links TRBV28 to TRBJ2-5; 8 bases are a match to TRBD1. Germline lookup yields CDR1 MDHEN and CDR2 SYDVKM. The CDR3 totals 16 residues. V was pared by 5 bases and J by 2 bases, with 10 bases of the junction left unmatched. CDR3 region: CASSPRQGLGQETQYF. In DNA, the CDR3 is TGTGCCAGCAGTCCCCGACAGGGGCTGGGTCAAGAGACCCAGTACTTC. Complete variable domain (other parts from reference TRBV28 and TRBJ2-5): DVKVTQSSRYLVKRTGEKVFLECVQDMDHENMFWYRQDPGLGLRLIYFSYDVKMKEKGDIPEGYSVSREKKERFSLILESASTNQTSMYLCASSPRQGLGQETQYFGPGTRLLVL.

This clonotype was found many times. The V gene is TRBV7-6, the J gene TRBJ2-1; D gene uncertain. Germline V CDR1 and CDR2: SGHVS, FNYEAQ. The CDR3 has 16 amino acids. With 1 base removed from V and 8 bases from J, the gap between germline ends came to 18 bases. The CDR3 nucleotides read TGTGCCAGCAGCTTAGAAGGCAGGTCTGCTATCGATGAGCAGTTCTTC. Translating it yields CASSLEGRSAIDEQFF.

This clonotype was recorded at least ten times. V usage is TRBV6-2 or TRBV6-3 and J usage is TRBJ1-1, with D unclear. The germline CDR1 and CDR2 sequences are MNHEY and SVGEGT. This CDR3 is 13 amino acids long. V lost 2 bases and J lost 6, with 10 bases in between. This CDR3 is CASSYNGQAEAFF. CDR3 coding DNA: TGTGCCAGCAGTTACAACGGGCAGGCTGAAGCTTTCTTT.

This clonotype was detected a few times. The rearrangement uses TRBV27 and TRBJ2-3, with a possible D match to TRBD1 (6 bases). From germline, CDR1 is MNHEY and CDR2 SMNVEV (reference sequence). Trimming stripped 6 bases from V and 2 bases from J, with 6 bases between. The CDR3 is 12 amino acids. The CDR3 region is CASRGATDTQYF. CDR3 DNA sequence: TGTGCCAGCAGGGGGGCCACAGATACGCAGTATTTT.

This clonotype appeared many times. The DNA for the CDR3 is TGTGCCTGGAGTGTTCCGGGGAGTGTTGAAAAACTGTTTTTT. Its protein product is CAWSVPGSVEKLFF. This sequence joins TRBV30 and TRBJ1-4; no reliable D call. Germline assignment: CDR1 GTSNPN and CDR2 SVGIG (reference sequence). The CDR3 covers 14 residues. V was trimmed by 0 bases and J by 7 bases, leaving 12 bases between them.

Concerning this clonotype: A far larger clone is only one base removed, so a read error is likely. The chain has TRBV6-5 and TRBJ2-1, with D uncertain. Germline V CDR1 and CDR2: MNHEY, SVGAGI. The CDR3 has 13 residues. Between the trimmed V and J ends, which lost 7 bases and 10 bases, there was a span of 17 bases. In DNA, the CDR3 is TGTGCCAGCAAGGAAAGCAGCTCCTACGAGCAGTTCTTC. It yields the protein CASKESSSYEQFF.

There are many counts of this clonotype. The gene calls are TRBV30 and TRBJ1-1; TRBD1 aligns across 12 bases. The CDR3 has 15 residues. The ends lost 2 bases at V and 8 bases at J; junction bases unmatched: 9. Germline CDR1 and CDR2: GTSNPN and SVGIG (reference sequence). This chain's CDR3 is CAWSPSGQGAREAFF. In DNA form, the CDR3 reads TGTGCCTGGAGTCCCTCGGGACAGGGGGCGCGGGAAGCTTTCTTT.

This clonotype was seen at least ten times. The rearrangement joins TRBV10-3 to TRBJ1-1, with TRBD1 matching 7 bases. V lost 7 bases and J lost 1; bases outside the gene matches: 6. Looked up from germline, CDR1 is ENHRY and CDR2 is SYGVKD. This CDR3 is built from 14 residues. The CDR3 reads CAINPGQTNTEAFF. The DNA for the CDR3 is TGTGCCATCAACCCGGGACAGACGAACACTGAAGCTTTCTTT.

Within the sample, this clonotype is medium-sized. The genes are TRBV28 and TRBJ2-1, with D hard to call. The CDR3 has 11 amino acids. From germline, CDR1 is MDHEN and CDR2 SYDVKM. V was pared by 6 bases and J by 5 bases, with 5 bases between. CDR3 protein: CASRGNNEQFF. In nucleotides, the CDR3 is TGTGCCAGCAGGGGAAACAATGAGCAGTTCTTC.

This clonotype appeared many times. CDR3 amino acids: CASSLGRGESNYGYTF. CDR3 bases: TGTGCCAGCAGCTTAGGCCGGGGAGAGTCTAACTATGGCTACACCTTC. The V and J genes are TRBV7-9 and TRBJ1-2; no firm D call. Germline lookup yields CDR1 SEHNR and CDR2 FQNEAQ (reference sequence). CDR3 length equals 16 residues. V was clipped by 1 base and J by 0 bases, with 12 bases between them.

This clonotype was seen many times. V is TRBV6-1 and J is TRBJ2-7; 7 nucleotides match TRBD2. This CDR3 has 21 amino acids. With 1 base clipped from V and 3 bases from J, the junction kept 24 bases outside the gene matches. Looked up from germline, CDR1 is MNHNS and CDR2 is SASEGT. CDR3 region: CASSEGSLRLSTASGIYEQYF. For the CDR3, the DNA is TGTGCCAGCAGTGAAGGGTCGTTGCGCCTCTCGACGGCTAGCGGCATCTACGAGCAGTACTTC.

This clonotype was counted ten times or more. The V call is TRBV7-9, the J call TRBJ1-1, with D unresolved. Trimming took off 1 base at V and 1 base at J, with 4 bases between the two ends. The CDR3 loop spans 13 amino acids. CDR1 is SEHNR, CDR2 FQNEAQ, per germline (reference sequence). This chain's CDR3 is CASSLVGNTEAFF. The CDR3 nucleotides read TGTGCCAGCAGCTTAGTAGGGAACACTGAAGCTTTCTTT.

This clonotype has at least ten counts. V and J are TRBV20-1 and TRBJ1-1; 8 nucleotides agree with TRBD1. With 0 bases clipped from V and 5 bases from J, the junction kept 11 bases outside the gene matches. The CDR3 spans 16 residues. Germline CDR1 reads DFQATT; CDR2 reads SNEGSKA (reference sequence). CDR3 bases: TGCAGTGCTAGAGAGGGCCTTGGACAGGGCAGAACTGAAGCTTTCTTT. It yields the protein CSAREGLGQGRTEAFF.

This clonotype was observed a few times. The CDR3 reads CASSLSGLGGYTF. CDR3 coding DNA: TGTGCCAGCAGCTTATCCGGGTTGGGTGGCTACACCTTC. V and J are TRBV7-9 and TRBJ1-2; no firm D call. V was pared by 2 bases and J by 7 bases, with 11 bases between. The germline gives CDR1 SEHNR, CDR2 FQNEAQ (reference sequence). This CDR3 has 13 amino acids.

This clonotype occurred many times. CDR3 in amino acids: CAWSVQGVNSPLHF. Here the CDR3 DNA reads TGTGCCTGGAGTGTACAGGGGGTTAATTCACCCCTCCACTTT. The genes are TRBV30 and TRBJ1-6; TRBD1 matches at 8 bases. Germline V gene sequence: CDR1 GTSNPN, CDR2 SVGIG (reference sequence). The CDR3 loop spans 14 amino acids. Trimming took 0 bases from V and 6 from J; bases not matched to a gene: 1.

This clonotype was counted ten times or more. J is TRBJ2-1 and V is TRBV5-1, with D possibly TRBD2 on 5 matching bases. Trimming took 0 bases from V and 7 from J, leaving 17 bases between them. Germline-derived CDR1 and CDR2 are SGHRS and YFSETQ. CDR3 size: 16 residues. CDR3 bases: TGCGCCAGCAGCTTGGAGAAGCGGTCCCTAGGAAATGAGCAGTTCTTC. This codes for CASSLEKRSLGNEQFF. Together with reference TRBV5-1 and TRBJ2-1, the CDR3 gives the full variable domain: KAGVTQTPRYLIKTRGQQVTLSCSPISGHRSVSWYQQTPGQGLQFLFEYFSETQRNKGNFPGRFSGRQFSNSRSEMNVSTLELGDSALYLCASSLEKRSLGNEQFFGPGTRLTVL.

In its sample, this clonotype was seen many times. The chain recombines TRBV18 with TRBJ1-1; TRBD1 is a possible D gene (6 bases). This CDR3 comprises 13 residues. In germline, CDR1 is KGHSH, CDR2 LQKENI. Between the trimmed V and J ends, which lost 3 bases and 5 bases, there was a span of 10 bases. CDR3 region: CASSPGAQTEAFF. In nucleotides, the CDR3 is TGTGCCAGCTCACCGGGGGCGCAGACTGAAGCTTTCTTT.

This clonotype has at least ten counts. V gene TRBV23-1 combines with J gene TRBJ2-1, with D possibly TRBD2 on 6 matching bases. TRBV23-1 qualifies as an ORF whose function is uncertain. This CDR3 has 15 amino acids. Trimming pared 6 bases from V and 0 bases from J, leaving 12 bases between. The CDR3 bases are TGCGCCAGCAGCCCCGGAGGGCTCTCCTACAATGAGCAGTTCTTC. Residues: CASSPGGLSYNEQFF.

This clonotype was picked up many times. V is TRBV4-1 and J is TRBJ2-7; D gene uncertain. V was shortened by 0 bases and J by 3 bases, with 9 bases between the two germline ends. CDR3 length: 14 residues. CDR1 is MGHRA, CDR2 YSYEKL, per germline. CDR3: CASSQDDQNYEQYF. The CDR3 DNA reads as TGCGCCAGCAGCCAAGACGATCAAAACTACGAGCAGTACTTC.

In this sample, this clonotype turned up many times. The chain is built from TRBV11-2 and TRBJ2-3, with 10 bases identical to TRBD2. The CDR3 runs 16 residues. CDR1 SGHAT and CDR2 FQNNGV come from the germline V gene. The J segment lost 9 bases and the V segment lost 0 bases, leaving 9 bases of the junction unmatched. Here the CDR3 reads CASSLDLLAGVETQYF. The CDR3, as DNA: TGTGCCAGCAGCTTAGACCTTCTAGCGGGGGTCGAGACGCAGTATTTT.

A word on this clonotype: This likely came from a read error, as a far larger clone is one base away. V is TRBV6-1 and J is TRBJ2-7; tentative D call: TRBD1 (6 bases). CDR1 MNHNS and CDR2 SASEGT come from the germline V gene. CDR3 length equals 11 residues. The CDR3 nucleotides read TGTGGCAGCAGCCGAGGGGGCGAGCAGTACTTC. Residues: CGSSRGGEQYF.